This paragraph covers one TCR beta chain sequence. Its matching antigen is unknown. This record comes from a study of T cell responses to AZD1222 COVID-19 vaccine. Study as a whole: Second doses at about 4 or about 12 weeks were pooled. Study-wide results and caveats: The donor group comprised mostly white British people and more females; the analysis possibly underestimated clonal diversity. Repertoires were collected only later (after the peak T cell response had occurred).

Trimming removed 5 bases from V and 4 bases from J, with 8 bases in between. CDR1 is LGHNT, CDR2 FRNRAP, per germline. The CDR3 runs to 13 residues. Sequencing used immunoSEQ multiplex PCR; TCRdb keeps in-frame clones, though not all of them. The table shows around 94,000 clones, with more than 70% occurring only once. This clonotype was obtained from an adult in good health. The V and J genes are TRBV12-5 and TRBJ2-2, with a tentative D call TRBD2 (5 bases). The input for sequencing was peripheral blood, taken on day 0 of AZD1222 vaccination. The CDR3 coding sequence is TGTGCTAGTGGTAGCGGAATCACCGGGGAGCTGTTTTTT. It encodes CASGSGITGELFF. Full variable domain (outside the CDR3, taken from reference TRBV12-5 and TRBJ2-2): DARVTQTPRHKVTEMGQEVTMRCQPILGHNTVFWYRQTMMQGLELLAYFRNRAPLDDSGMPKDRFSAEMPDATLATLKIQPSEPRDSAVYFCASGSGITGELFFGEGSRLTVL.